This TCR beta chain was sequenced during a study of graft-versus-host responses after intestinal transplantation (dated by TCRdb to the early 2020s). Some background on the complete study: Multivisceral, liver-intestinal, or isolated intestinal transplants were received by the recipients. Every recipient was given anti-thymocyte globulin induction, followed by around three years of maintenance tacrolimus and steroids. Bulk TCR-beta CDR3 sequencing was used to track graft-versus-host and host-versus-graft alloreactive T cell clones in the graft, circulation and bone marrow after intestinal transplantation. To identify alloreactive clones, pre-transplant mixed lymphocyte reaction products were sequenced and then compared with unstimulated pre-transplant donor and recipient T cells. The cohort enrolled fewer than 25 intestinal transplant recipients including one retransplant, and a few patients lacking pretransplant specimens were excluded. A peak of at least 4% donor T cells among recipient peripheral blood mononuclear cells was the definition used for donor T cell macrochimerism. Rather than going through the commercial service, samples from three later patients were sequenced in-house on an Illumina MiSeq and processed with MiXCR. General findings and caveats noted by the study authors: Early after transplant, declines in HvG clones were associated with peak levels of circulating GvH clones. High GvH to HvG T cell clonal ratios were observed in the allografts of patients with donor T cell macrochimerism. The relatively low number and heterogeneity of intestinal transplant patients limited the conclusions. GvH clones were detected in recipient bone marrow, and some appeared earlier in ileal mucosa or blood, consistent with an intestinal mucosal origin.

Library creation used the immunoSEQ multiplex PCR assay. For most patients, genomic DNA was isolated using the Qiagen DNeasy Blood and Tissue Kit and was shipped frozen to Adaptive Biotechnologies for TCR sequencing. For most patients, high-throughput TCR-beta CDR3 sequencing of genomic DNA was performed by Adaptive Biotechnologies. From the authors' description of their analysis: Adaptive's ImmunoSEQ software supplied the TCR sequencing data for roughly 17 patients, while MiXCR and VDJtools were used to process three other patients. CD4 versus CD8 sorting errors were corrected by removing sequences found in both subsets at a frequency ratio below 5:1. CDR3 nucleotide sequences shared between donor and recipient were removed because their origin could not be assigned. To count as alloreactive, a clone needed at least 2-fold expansion over unstimulated cells and a minimum CFSE-low frequency of 0.002% (template counts) or 0.001% (read counts). Mappable clones were those detected in sequenced pre-transplant spleen, lymph node, or MLR CFSE-low populations of the donor or recipient. The cumulative frequency of alloreactive clones was calculated as a percentage of all sequences, weighted by copy number. The table comes from immuneACCESS by way of TCRdb, which keeps in-frame sequences with V and J called. Part of the clones is missing from these tables; in studies checked, under half for an unresolved V gene and the rest for unknown reasons. V and J calls and clone size are those listed in that table; D and trimming were worked out from the DNA. This sample comprises around 14,000 clones, around 29% of them detected only once. Together, the top ten hold around 4% of the sample.

Trimming costs V 1 base and J 2 bases, and their ends lie 12 bases apart. Reading the germline V gene (reference sequence) gives CDR1 SGHNT and CDR2 YYREEE. The CDR3 starts with the cysteine, ends with the phenylalanine, and has 16 residues. Kept here is only the CDR3 DNA, which spans 48 bases and is read in frame from base 1. The time point label, read with the paper, signifies: cells obtained before transplantation from donor or recipient. In the mixed lymphocyte reactions, around 200,000 CFSE-labeled pre-transplant responders were plated with around 200,000 irradiated violet-dye-labeled stimulators and cultured for approximately 6 days. Proliferating CD3+CD4+CFSE-low and CD3+CD8+CFSE-low responder cells were FACS-sorted on a BD Influx sorter after the mixed lymphocyte reaction. This clone appeared a few times. Per-base qualities were not stored, and no clone one base away is much larger.

The clonotype comes from a human patient who received an intestinal transplant. The rearrangement joined TRBV5-4 to TRBJ2-2; too little of a D gene remains to name it. Specimen: alloreactive CD4+ T cells from a mixed lymphocyte reaction culture, collected before intestinal transplant. The label giving this sample's cell subset or site can be read as: CFSE-low proliferating T cells sorted from roughly 6-day pre-transplant mixed lymphocyte reaction (GvH or HvG direction). The CDR3 amino acid sequence is: CASSLITRSNTGELFF. The nucleotide sequence reads as follows: TGTGCCAGCAGCTTGATTACAAGGTCAAACACCGGGGAGCTGTTTTTT.